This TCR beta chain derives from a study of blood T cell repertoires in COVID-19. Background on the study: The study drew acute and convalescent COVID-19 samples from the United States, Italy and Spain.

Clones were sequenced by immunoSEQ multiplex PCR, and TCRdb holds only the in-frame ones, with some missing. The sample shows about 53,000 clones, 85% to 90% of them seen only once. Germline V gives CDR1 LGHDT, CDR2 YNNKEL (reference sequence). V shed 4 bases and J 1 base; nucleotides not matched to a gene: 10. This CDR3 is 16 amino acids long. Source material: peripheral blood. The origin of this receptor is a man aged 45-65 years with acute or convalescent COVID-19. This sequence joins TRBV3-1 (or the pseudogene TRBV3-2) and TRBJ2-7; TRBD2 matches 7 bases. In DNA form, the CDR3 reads TGTGCCAGCAGCCGACGCGCGGGGGTCGGGTCCTACGAGCAGTACTTC. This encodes CASSRRAGVGSYEQYF.